A selection of T cell receptor beta chains follows, all from one sample in a study of low-dose radiotherapy and immunotherapy resistance in tumors. TCRdb passed the reads through MiXCR, listing each CDR3 protein once. There are 30,000 to 45,000 distinct CDR3 sequences in the sample; around 21% occur only once, and about 9.2% lies in the top ten. The sample here was PBMCs, taken after low-dose radiotherapy plus immunotherapy. These receptors were taken from a female donor with ovarian cancer. Both conserved end residues are part of each CDR3. D genes are given only for firm matches. Not all rows give a size; the values are once, few, many and, for expanded clones, a class.

d_call j_call v_call clone_size cdr3_aa cdr3_nt
- TRBJ2-1 TRBV5-1 once CASRLELVFYNEQFF TGTGCCAGCAGATTGGAACTAGTTTTCTACAATGAGCAGTTCTTC
- TRBJ2-3 TRBV29-1 many CSVAGRGQHRGSHF TGCAGCGTTGCTGGTCGGGGGCAGCACCGAGGTTCGCATTTT
- TRBJ2-2 TRBV20-1 many CSASRPGVSTGELFF TGCAGTGCTAGCAGGCCAGGGGTTAGCACCGGGGAGCTGTTTTTT
- TRBJ2-1 TRBV5-6 - CASSPFGDIGSYNEQFF TGTGCCAGCAGCCCGTTCGGGGACATCGGCTCCTACAATGAGCAGTTCTTC
- TRBJ1-3 TRBV6-5 many CASRPSGSSGNTIYF TGTGCCAGCAGACCCTCGGGGAGCTCTGGAAACACCATATATTTT
- TRBJ1-1 TRBV20-1 many CSASAWDTEAFF TGCAGTGCTAGTGCGTGGGACACTGAAGCTTTCTTT
- TRBJ1-1 TRBV12-3/TRBV12-4 many CASSPAGTPSTEAFF TGTGCCAGCAGCCCAGCCGGGACACCTTCCACTGAAGCTTTCTTT
- TRBJ1-3 TRBV12-3/TRBV12-4 - CASSLKTVASGNTIYF TGTGCCAGCAGTTTGAAGACAGTCGCTTCTGGAAACACCATATATTTT
- TRBJ2-5 TRBV3-1 many CASSPTSRGTQYF TGTGCCAGCAGCCCAACTAGTCGTGGGACCCAGTACTTC
TRBD2 TRBJ2-3 TRBV4-1 once CASSQDRSGGVTDTQYF TGCGCCAGCAGCCAAGATCGGAGCGGGGGGGTCACAGATACGCAGTATTTT
- TRBJ2-5 TRBV11-2 many CASSLVGLDETQYF TGTGCCAGCAGCTTAGTGGGGTTAGATGAGACCCAGTACTTC
- TRBJ1-1 TRBV7-6 many CASSLGSVGNTEAFF TGTGCCAGCAGCTTAGGTTCTGTTGGGAACACTGAAGCTTTCTTT
- TRBJ2-3 TRBV4-1 many CASSQGMGMDTQYF TGCGCCAGCAGCCAAGGAATGGGAATGGATACGCAGTATTTT
- TRBJ2-1 TRBV18 many CASSPGGNEQFF TGTGCCAGCTCACCAGGGGGGAATGAGCAGTTCTTC
- TRBJ1-6 TRBV5-6 many CASSRGDRINSPLHF TGTGCCAGCAGCCGCGGTGACAGGATTAATTCACCCCTCCACTTT
- TRBJ2-5 TRBV18 few CASSPAWRGQETQYF TGTGCCAGCTCACCCGCCTGGCGGGGCCAAGAGACCCAGTACTTC
- TRBJ2-7 TRBV3-1 - CASSPLDNDYEQYF TGTGCCAGCAGCCCCCTCGACAACGACTACGAGCAGTACTTC
TRBD1 TRBJ2-1 TRBV5-4 - CASSSRDSYNEQFF TGTGCCAGCAGCTCCCGGGACAGTTACAATGAGCAGTTCTTC
- TRBJ2-7 TRBV12-3/TRBV12-4 - CASKKSTYEQYF TGTGCCAGCAAGAAGAGTACCTACGAGCAGTACTTC
TRBD1 TRBJ1-5 TRBV29-1 - CSARLGTGGNQPQHF TGCAGCGCCCGATTGGGGACAGGGGGCAATCAGCCCCAGCATTTT
- TRBJ2-1 TRBV6-5 many CASSYDGTQGYEQFF TGTGCCAGCAGTTACGACGGGACGCAGGGGTATGAGCAGTTCTTC
- TRBJ1-2 TRBV29-1 many CSVDRYGYTF TGCAGCGTGGACAGATATGGCTACACCTTC